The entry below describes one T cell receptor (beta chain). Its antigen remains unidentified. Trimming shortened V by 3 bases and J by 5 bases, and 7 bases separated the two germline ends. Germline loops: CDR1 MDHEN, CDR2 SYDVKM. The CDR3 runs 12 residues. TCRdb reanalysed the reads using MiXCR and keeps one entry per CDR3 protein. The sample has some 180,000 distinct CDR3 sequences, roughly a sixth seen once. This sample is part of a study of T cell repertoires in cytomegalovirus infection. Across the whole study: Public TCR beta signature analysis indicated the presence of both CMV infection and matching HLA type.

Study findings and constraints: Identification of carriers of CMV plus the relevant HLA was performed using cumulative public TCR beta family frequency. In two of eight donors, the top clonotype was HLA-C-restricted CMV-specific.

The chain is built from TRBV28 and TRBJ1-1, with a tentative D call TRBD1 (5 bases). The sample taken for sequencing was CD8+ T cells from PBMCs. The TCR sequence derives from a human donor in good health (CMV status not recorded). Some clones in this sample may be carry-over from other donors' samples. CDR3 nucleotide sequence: TGTGCCAGCAGTTTTGAGGGGACTGAAGCTTTCTTT. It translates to CASSFEGTEAFF.